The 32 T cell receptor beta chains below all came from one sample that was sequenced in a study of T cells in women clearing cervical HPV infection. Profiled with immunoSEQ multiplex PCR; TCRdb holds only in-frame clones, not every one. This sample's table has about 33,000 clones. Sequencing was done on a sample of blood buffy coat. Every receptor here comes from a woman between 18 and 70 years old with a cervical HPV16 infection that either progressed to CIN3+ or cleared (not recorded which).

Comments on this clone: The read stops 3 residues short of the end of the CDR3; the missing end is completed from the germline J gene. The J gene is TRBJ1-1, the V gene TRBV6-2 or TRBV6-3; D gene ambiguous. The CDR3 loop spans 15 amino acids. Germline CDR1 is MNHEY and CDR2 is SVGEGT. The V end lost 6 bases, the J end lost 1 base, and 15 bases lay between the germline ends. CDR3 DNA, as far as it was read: TGTGCCAGCAGCCTAGGCGAGTCTTGGAACACTGAA. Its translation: CASSLGESWNTE. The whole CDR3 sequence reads CASSLGESWNTEAFF.

The sequenced part of the CDR3 DNA is TGTGCCAGCAGCTTAGGAGGCGGCCCCGTCTACGAG. Residues: CASSLGGGPVYE. The full CDR3 reads CASSLGGGPVYEQYF. The chain couples TRBV7-2 to TRBJ2-7; D gene unclear. Read sequence stops 3 residues before the CDR3 end, and the germline J gene provides the missing end. The CDR3 length is 15 residues. CDR1 and CDR2 (germline): SGHTA, FQGNSA. Trimming cost V 1 base and J 3 bases, with 13 bases left between them.

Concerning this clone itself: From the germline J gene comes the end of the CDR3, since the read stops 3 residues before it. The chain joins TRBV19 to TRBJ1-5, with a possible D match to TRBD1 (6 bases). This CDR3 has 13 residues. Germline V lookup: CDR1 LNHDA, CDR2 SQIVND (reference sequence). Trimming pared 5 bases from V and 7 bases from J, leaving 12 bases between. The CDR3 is CASSAGVRQPQHF. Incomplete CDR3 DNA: TGTGCCAGTAGTGCAGGGGTTCGGCAGCCC.

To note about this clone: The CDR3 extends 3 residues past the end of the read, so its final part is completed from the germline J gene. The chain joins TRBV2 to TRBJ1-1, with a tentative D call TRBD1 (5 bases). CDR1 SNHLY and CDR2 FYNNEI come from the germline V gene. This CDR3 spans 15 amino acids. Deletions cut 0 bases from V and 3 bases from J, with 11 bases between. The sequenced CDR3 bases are TGTGCCAGCAGTGAAGCGCTTCGGGGGGACACTGAA. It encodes CASSEALRGDTE. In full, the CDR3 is CASSEALRGDTEAFF.

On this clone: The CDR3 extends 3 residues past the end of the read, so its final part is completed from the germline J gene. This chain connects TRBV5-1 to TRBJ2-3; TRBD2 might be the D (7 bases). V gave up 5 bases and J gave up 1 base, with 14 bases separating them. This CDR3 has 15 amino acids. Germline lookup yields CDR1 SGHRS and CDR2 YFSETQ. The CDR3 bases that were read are TGCGCCAGCAGGGGGGGGGCAGGCGGCACAGATACG. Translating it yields CASRGGAGGTDT. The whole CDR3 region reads CASRGGAGGTDTQYF.

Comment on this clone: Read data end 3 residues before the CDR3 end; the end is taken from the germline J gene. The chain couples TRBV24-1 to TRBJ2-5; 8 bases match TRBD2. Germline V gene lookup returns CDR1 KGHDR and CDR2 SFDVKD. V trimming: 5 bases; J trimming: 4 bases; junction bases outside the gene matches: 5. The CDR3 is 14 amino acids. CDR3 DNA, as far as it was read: TGTGCCACCAGTGCCCCGGGAGGGGGAGAGACC. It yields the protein CATSAPGGGET. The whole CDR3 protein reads CATSAPGGGETQYF.

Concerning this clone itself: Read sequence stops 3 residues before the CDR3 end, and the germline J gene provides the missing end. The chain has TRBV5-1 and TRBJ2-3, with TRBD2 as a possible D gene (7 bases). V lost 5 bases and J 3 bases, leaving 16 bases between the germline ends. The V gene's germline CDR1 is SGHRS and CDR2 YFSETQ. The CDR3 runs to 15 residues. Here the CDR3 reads CASRNVGGRTDTQYF. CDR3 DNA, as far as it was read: TGCGCCAGCAGGAATGTGGGGGGGCGGACAGATACG.

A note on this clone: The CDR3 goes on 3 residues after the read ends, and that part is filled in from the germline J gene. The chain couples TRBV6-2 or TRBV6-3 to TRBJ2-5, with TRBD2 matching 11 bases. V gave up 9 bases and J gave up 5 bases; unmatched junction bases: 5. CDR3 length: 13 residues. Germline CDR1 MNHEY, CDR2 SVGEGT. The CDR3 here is CASLAGGGETQYF. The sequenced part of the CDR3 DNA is TGTGCCAGTCTAGCGGGAGGAGGGGAGACC.

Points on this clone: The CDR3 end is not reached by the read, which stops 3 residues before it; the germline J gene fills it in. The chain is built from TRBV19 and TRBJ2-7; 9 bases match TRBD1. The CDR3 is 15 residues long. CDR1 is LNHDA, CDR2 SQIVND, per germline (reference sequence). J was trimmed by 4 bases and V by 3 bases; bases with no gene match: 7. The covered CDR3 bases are TGTGCCAGTAGTATGGCGTTGGGACAGGGTTACGAG. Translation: CASSMALGQGYE. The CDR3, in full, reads CASSMALGQGYEQYF.

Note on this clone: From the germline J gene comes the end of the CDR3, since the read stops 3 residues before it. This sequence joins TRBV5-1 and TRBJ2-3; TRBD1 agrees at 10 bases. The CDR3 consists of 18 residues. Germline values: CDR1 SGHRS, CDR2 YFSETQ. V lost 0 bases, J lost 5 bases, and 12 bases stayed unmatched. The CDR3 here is CASSLEGTGAVRGDTQYF. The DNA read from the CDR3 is TGCGCCAGCAGCTTGGAGGGGACAGGGGCGGTTCGTGGAGATACG.

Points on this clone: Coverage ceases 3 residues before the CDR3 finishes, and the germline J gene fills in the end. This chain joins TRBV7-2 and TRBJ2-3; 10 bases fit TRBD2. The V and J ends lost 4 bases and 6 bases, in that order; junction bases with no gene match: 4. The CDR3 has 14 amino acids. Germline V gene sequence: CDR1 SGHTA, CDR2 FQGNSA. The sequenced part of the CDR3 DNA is TGTGCCAGCAGCTCACAAGCGGGAGGGGATACG. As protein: CASSSQAGGDT. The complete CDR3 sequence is CASSSQAGGDTQYF. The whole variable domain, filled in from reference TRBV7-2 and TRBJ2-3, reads GAGVSQSPSNKVTEKGKDVELRCDPISGHTALYWYRQSLGQGLEFLIYFQGNSAPDKSGLPSDRFSAERTGGSVSTLTIQRTQQEDSAVYLCASSSQAGGDTQYFGPGTRLTVL.

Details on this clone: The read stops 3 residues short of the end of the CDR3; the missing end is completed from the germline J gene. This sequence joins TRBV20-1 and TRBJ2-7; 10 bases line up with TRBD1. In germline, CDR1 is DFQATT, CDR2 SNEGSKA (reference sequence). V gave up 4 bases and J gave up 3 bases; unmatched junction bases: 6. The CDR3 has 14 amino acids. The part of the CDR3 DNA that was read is TGCAGTGCTAAACGACAGGGGGCTAACTACGAG. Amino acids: CSAKRQGANYE. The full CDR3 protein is CSAKRQGANYEQYF.

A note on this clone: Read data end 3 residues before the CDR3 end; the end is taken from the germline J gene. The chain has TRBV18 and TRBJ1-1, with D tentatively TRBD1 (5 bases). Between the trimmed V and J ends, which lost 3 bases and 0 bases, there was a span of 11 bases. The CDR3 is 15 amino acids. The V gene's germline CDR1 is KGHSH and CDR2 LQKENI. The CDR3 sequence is CASSPGTGMNTEAFF. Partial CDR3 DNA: TGTGCCAGCTCACCGGGGACTGGGATGAACACTGAA.

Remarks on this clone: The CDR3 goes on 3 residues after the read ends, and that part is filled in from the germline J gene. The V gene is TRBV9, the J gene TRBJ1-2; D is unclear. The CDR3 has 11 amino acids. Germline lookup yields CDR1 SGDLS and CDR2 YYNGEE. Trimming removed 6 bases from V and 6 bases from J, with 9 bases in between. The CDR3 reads CASMGPHGYTF. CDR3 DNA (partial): TGTGCCAGCATGGGCCCTCATGGC.

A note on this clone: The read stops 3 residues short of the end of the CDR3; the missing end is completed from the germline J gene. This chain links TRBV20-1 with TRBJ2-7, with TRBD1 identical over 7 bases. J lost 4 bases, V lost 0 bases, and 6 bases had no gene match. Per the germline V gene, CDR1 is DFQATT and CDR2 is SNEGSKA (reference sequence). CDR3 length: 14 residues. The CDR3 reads CSARDLGTVYEQYF. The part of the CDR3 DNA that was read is TGCAGTGCTAGAGATCTCGGGACAGTTTACGAG.

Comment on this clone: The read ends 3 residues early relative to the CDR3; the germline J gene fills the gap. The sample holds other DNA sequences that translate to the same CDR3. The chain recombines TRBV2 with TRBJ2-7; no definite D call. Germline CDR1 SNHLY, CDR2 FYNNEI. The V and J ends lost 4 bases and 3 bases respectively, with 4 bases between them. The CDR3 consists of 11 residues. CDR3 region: CASSAGYEQYF. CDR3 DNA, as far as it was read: TGTGCCAGCAGTGCCGGCTACGAG.

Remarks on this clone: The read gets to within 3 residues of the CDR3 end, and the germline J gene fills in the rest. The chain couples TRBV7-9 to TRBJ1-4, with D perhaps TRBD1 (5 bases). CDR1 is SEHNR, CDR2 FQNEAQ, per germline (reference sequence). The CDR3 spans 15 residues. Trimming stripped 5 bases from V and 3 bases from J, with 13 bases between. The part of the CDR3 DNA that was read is TGTGCCAGCAGCCTATCGGGGGTCCCTAATGAAAAA. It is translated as CASSLSGVPNEK. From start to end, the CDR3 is CASSLSGVPNEKLFF.

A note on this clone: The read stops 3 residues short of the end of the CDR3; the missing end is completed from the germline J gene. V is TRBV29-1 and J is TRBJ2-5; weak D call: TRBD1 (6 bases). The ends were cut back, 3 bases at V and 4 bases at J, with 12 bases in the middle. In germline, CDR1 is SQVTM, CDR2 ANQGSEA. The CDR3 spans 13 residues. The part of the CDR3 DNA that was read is TGCAGCGTTGATTGGGGGCGCCGAGAGACC. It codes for CSVDWGRRET. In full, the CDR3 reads CSVDWGRRETQYF.

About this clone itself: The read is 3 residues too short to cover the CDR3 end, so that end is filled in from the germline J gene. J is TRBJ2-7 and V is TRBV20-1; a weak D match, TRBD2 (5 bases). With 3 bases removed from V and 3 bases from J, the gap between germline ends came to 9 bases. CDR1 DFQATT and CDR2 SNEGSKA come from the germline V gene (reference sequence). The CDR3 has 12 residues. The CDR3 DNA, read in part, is TGCAGTGCTAGGGTTAGCGACTACGAG. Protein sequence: CSARVSDYE. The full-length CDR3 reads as CSARVSDYEQYF.

This CDR3 is CASSREPPSLSTYEQYF. The CDR3 DNA, read in part, is TGTGCCAGCAGCCGCGAACCCCCTAGTTTGAGCACGTACGAG. The V call is TRBV4-2, the J call TRBJ2-7; D is ambiguous. The read ends 3 residues before the CDR3 terminus; that terminus is restored from the germline J gene. Germline CDR1 LGHNA, CDR2 YNFKEQ. V was pared by 4 bases and J by 4 bases, with 23 bases between. The CDR3 consists of 17 residues.

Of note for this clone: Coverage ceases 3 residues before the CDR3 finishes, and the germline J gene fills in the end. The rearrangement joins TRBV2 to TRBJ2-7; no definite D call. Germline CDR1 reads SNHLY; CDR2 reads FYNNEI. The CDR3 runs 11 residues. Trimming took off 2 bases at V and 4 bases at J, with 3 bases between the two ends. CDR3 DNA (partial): TGTGCCAGCAGTGAACTATACGAG. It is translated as CASSELYE. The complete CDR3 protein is CASSELYEQYF.

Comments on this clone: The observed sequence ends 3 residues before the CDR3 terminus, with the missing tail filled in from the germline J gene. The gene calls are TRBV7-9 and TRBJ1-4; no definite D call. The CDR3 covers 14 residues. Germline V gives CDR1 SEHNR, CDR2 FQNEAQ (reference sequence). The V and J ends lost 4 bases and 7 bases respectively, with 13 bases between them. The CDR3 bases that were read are TGTGCCAGCAGCTCTTCGGGTAGGAGTGAAAAA. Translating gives CASSSSGRSEK. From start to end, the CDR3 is CASSSSGRSEKLFF. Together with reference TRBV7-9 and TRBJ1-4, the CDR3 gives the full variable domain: DTGVSQNPRHKITKRGQNVTFRCDPISEHNRLYWYRQTLGQGPEFLTYFQNEAQLEKSRLLSDRFSAERPKGSFSTLEIQRTEQGDSAMYLCASSSSGRSEKLFFGSGTQLSVL.

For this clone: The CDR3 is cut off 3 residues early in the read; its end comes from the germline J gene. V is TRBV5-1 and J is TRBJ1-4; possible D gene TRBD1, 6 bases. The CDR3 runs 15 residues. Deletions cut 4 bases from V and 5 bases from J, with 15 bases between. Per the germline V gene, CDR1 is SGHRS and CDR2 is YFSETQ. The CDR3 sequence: CASSPSTGKNEKLFF. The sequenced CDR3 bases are TGCGCCAGCAGCCCGTCTACAGGGAAAAATGAAAAA.

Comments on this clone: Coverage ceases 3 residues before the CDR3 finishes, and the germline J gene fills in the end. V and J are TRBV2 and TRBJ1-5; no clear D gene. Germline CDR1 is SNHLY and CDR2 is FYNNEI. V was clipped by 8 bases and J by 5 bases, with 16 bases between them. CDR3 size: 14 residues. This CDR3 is CASDHGLRDQPQHF. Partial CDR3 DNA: TGTGCCAGCGACCACGGACTCCGAGATCAGCCC.

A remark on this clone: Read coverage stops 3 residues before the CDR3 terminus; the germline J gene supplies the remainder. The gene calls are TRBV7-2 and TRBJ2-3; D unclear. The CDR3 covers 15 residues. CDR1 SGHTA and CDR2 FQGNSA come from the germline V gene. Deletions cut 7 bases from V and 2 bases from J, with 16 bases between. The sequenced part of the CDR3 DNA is TGTGCCAGCACCTGGGCTGGGCCTCCCACAGATACG. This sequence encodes CASTWAGPPTDT. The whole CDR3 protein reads CASTWAGPPTDTQYF.

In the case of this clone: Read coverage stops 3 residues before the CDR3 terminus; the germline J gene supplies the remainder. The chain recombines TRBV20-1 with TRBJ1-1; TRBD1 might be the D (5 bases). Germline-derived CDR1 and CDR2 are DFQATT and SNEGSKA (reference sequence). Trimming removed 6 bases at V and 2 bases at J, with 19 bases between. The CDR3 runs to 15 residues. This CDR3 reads CSATQTESLNTEAFF. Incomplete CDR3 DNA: TGCAGTGCGACCCAGACAGAAAGTCTAAACACTGAA.

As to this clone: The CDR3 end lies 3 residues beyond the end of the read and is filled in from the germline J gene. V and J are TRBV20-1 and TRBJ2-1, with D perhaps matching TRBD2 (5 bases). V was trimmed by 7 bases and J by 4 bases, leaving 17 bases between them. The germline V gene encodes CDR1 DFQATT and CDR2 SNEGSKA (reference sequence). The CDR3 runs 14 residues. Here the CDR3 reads CSVGAEMGYNEQFF. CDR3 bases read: TGCAGTGTGGGAGCGGAGATGGGATACAATGAG.

The CDR3 spells CASSEADRENSPLHF. The DNA read from the CDR3 is TGTGCCAGCAGTGAAGCGGACAGGGAAAATTCACCC. This chain uses TRBV2 with TRBJ1-6, with TRBD1 identical over 8 bases. From the germline J gene comes the end of the CDR3, since the read stops 3 residues before it. V was clipped by 0 bases and J by 7 bases; unmatched bases: 2. The germline gives CDR1 SNHLY, CDR2 FYNNEI. There are 15 residues in the CDR3.

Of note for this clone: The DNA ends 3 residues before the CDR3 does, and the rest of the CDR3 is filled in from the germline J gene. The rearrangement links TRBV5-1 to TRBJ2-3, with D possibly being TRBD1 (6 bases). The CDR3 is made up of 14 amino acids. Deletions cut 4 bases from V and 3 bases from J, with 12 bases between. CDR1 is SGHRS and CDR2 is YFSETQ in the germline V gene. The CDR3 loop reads CASSPYRDTDTQYF. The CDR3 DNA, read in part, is TGCGCCAGCAGCCCGTACAGGGATACAGATACG. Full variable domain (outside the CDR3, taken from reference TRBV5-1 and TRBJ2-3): KAGVTQTPRYLIKTRGQQVTLSCSPISGHRSVSWYQQTPGQGLQFLFEYFSETQRNKGNFPGRFSGRQFSNSRSEMNVSTLELGDSALYLCASSPYRDTDTQYFGPGTRLTVL.

The CDR3 reads CASSQDSVQTEAFF. The CDR3 bases that were read are TGTGCCAGCAGCCAAGATTCGGTACAGACTGAA. The genes are TRBV4-2 and TRBJ1-1; D gene ambiguous. The read is 3 residues too short to cover the CDR3 end, so that end is filled in from the germline J gene. The CDR3 runs to 14 residues. Per the germline V gene, CDR1 is LGHNA and CDR2 is YNFKEQ. Trimming took 0 bases from V and 5 from J, leaving 10 bases between them.

CDR3 loop: CSARGAGVSYEQYF. The sequenced CDR3 bases are TGCAGTGCCCGTGGAGCGGGGGTTTCCTACGAG. The V call is TRBV20-1, the J call TRBJ2-7, with 8 bases identical to TRBD2. The read terminates 3 residues before the CDR3 end, so the remaining end is supplied by the germline J gene. J was trimmed by 1 base and V by 6 bases; bases with no gene match: 8. Germline CDR1 and CDR2: DFQATT and SNEGSKA (reference sequence). This CDR3 contains 14 residues.

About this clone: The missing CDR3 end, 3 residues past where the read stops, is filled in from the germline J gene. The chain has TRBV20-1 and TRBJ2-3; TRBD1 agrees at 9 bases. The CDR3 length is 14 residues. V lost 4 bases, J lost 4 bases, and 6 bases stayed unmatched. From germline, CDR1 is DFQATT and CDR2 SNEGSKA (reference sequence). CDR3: CSAKTGGESDTQYF. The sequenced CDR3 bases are TGCAGTGCTAAGACAGGGGGTGAATCAGATACG.